These T cell receptor beta chains were read from a single sample in a study of T cell responses to AZD1222 COVID-19 vaccine. The protocol was immunoSEQ multiplex PCR, while the TCRdb copy is restricted to in-frame clones and leaves out a portion. This sample yields about 220,000 clones, of which 85% to 95% are seen a single time; about 1% belongs to the top ten. The sample consisted of peripheral blood, taken on day 0 of MenACWY control vaccination. The receptors come from an adult in good health. The CDR3 runs from the conserved cysteine through the conserved F or W. The D gene is left open where the match is weak. Where a row states a size, it is once, few, many or the class of an expanded clone; other rows omit it.

>NA|TRBD1|TRBJ1-2|TRBV6-2/TRBV6-3
CASSETGGDPNYGYTF
TGTGCCAGCAGCGAGACAGGGGGCGATCCTAACTATGGCTACACCTTC
>NA|TRBD1|TRBJ1-3|TRBV4-2
CASSPGQVSGNTIYF
TGTGCCAGCAGCCCGGGACAGGTCTCTGGAAACACCATATATTTT
>NA|TRBD1|TRBJ1-6|TRBV20-1
CSASNRGLVHF
TGCAGTGCTAGTAACAGGGGACTTGTCCACTTT
>NA|NA|TRBJ1-1|TRBV30
CAWDGRGSMRTEAFF
TGTGCCTGGGACGGGAGGGGGTCCATGAGAACTGAAGCTTTCTTT
>NA|TRBD1|TRBJ1-5|TRBV3-1/TRBV3-2
CASSLTGIGNQPQHF
TGTGCCAGCAGCTTGACAGGGATTGGGAATCAGCCCCAGCATTTT
>NA|NA|TRBJ1-6|TRBV27
CASSSFVRYNSPLHF
TGTGCCAGCAGTTCCTTCGTGCGATATAATTCACCCCTCCACTTT
>once|TRBD1|TRBJ1-1|TRBV12-5
CASGYSGTGMNTEAFF
TGTGCTAGTGGCTATTCCGGGACAGGGATGAACACTGAAGCTTTCTTT
>NA|NA|TRBJ1-3|TRBV2
CASRVERAVGNTIYF
TGTGCCAGCAGGGTAGAAAGGGCCGTCGGAAACACCATATATTTT
>NA|NA|TRBJ1-1|TRBV12-3/TRBV12-4
CASSLQMNTEAFF
TGTGCCAGCAGTTTGCAGATGAACACTGAAGCTTTCTTT
>NA|TRBD2|TRBJ2-5|TRBV9
CASSPLAGEQETQYF
TGTGCCAGCAGCCCTCTAGCGGGGGAGCAAGAGACCCAGTACTTC
>NA|NA|TRBJ1-5|TRBV3-1/TRBV3-2
CASSQGRAHNQPQHF
TGTGCCAGCAGCCAAGGTCGCGCCCACAATCAGCCCCAGCATTTT
>NA|NA|TRBJ1-3|TRBV6-5
CASSYGGSSGNTIYF
TGTGCCAGCAGTTACGGTGGAAGCTCTGGAAACACCATATATTTT
>NA|NA|TRBJ2-7|TRBV2
CASSPGTTPYEQYF
TGTGCCAGCAGCCCCGGGACGACTCCCTACGAGCAGTACTTC
>NA|NA|TRBJ2-2|TRBV9
CASSVVGQNTGELFF
TGTGCCAGCAGCGTAGTAGGACAGAACACCGGGGAGCTGTTTTTT
>NA|TRBD2|TRBJ2-7|TRBV28
CASSQGGALNYEQYF
TGTGCCAGCAGCCAGGGAGGGGCCCTCAACTACGAGCAGTACTTC
>NA|TRBD2|TRBJ2-7|TRBV30
CAWSGPRLAGNYEQYF
TGTGCCTGGAGTGGACCTCGACTAGCGGGGAACTACGAGCAGTACTTC
>NA|TRBD1|TRBJ1-1|TRBV18
CASSTRTGNTEAFF
TGTGCCAGCTCAACTCGGACAGGGAACACTGAAGCTTTCTTT
>once|TRBD2|TRBJ2-3|TRBV7-2
CASSPGAGGTRTQYF
TGTGCCAGCAGCCCGGGGGCGGGGGGGACGCGCACGCAGTATTTT
>NA|NA|TRBJ1-3|TRBV10-3
CAISAGPGNTIYF
TGTGCCATCAGTGCCGGACCTGGAAACACCATATATTTT
>NA|NA|TRBJ2-7|TRBV6-6
CASRGRPVEGQYF
TGTGCCAGCAGGGGCAGGCCCGTAGAAGGGCAGTACTTC
>few|TRBD1|TRBJ2-3|TRBV5-1
CASSPMTGDTDTQYF
TGCGCCAGCAGCCCAATGACAGGGGACACAGATACGCAGTATTTT
>NA|NA|TRBJ2-3|TRBV3-1/TRBV3-2
CASSQWDKDTQYF
TGTGCCAGCAGCCAGTGGGACAAAGATACGCAGTATTTT
>NA|NA|TRBJ2-2|TRBV4-2
CASSQAIKTGELFF
TGTGCCAGCAGCCAGGCGATAAAGACCGGGGAGCTGTTTTTT
>NA|NA|TRBJ1-5|TRBV6-4
CASSDGTDSNQPQHF
TGTGCCAGCAGTGACGGCACGGATAGCAATCAGCCCCAGCATTTT
>once|NA|TRBJ1-1|TRBV5-1
CASSFVQGDTEAFF
TGCGCCAGCAGCTTTGTCCAGGGTGACACTGAAGCTTTCTTT